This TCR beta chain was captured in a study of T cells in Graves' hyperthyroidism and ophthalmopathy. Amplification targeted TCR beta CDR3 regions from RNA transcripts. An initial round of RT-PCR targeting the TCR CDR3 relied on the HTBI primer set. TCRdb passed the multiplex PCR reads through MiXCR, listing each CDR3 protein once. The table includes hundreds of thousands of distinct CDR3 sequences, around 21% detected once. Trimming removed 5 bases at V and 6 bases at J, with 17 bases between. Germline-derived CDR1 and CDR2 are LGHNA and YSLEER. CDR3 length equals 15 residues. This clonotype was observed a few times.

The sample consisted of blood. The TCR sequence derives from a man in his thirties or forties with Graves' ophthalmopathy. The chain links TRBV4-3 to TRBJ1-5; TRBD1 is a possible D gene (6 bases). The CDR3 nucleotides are TGCGCCAGCAGCACAGGGAGGGTCTCCACTCAGCCCCAGCATTTT. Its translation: CASSTGRVSTQPQHF.